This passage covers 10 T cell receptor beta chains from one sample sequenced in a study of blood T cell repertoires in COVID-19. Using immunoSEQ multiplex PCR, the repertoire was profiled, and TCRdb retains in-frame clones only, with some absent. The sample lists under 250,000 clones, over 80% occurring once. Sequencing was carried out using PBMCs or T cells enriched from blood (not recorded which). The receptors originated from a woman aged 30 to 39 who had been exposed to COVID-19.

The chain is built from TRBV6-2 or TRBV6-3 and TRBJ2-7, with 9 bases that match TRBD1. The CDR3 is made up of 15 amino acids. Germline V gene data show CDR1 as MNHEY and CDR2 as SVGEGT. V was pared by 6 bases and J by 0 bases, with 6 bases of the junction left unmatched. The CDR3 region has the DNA TGTGCCAGCAGCGGGACAGGGTCTCGCTCCTACGAGCAGTACTTC. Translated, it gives CASSGTGSRSYEQYF.

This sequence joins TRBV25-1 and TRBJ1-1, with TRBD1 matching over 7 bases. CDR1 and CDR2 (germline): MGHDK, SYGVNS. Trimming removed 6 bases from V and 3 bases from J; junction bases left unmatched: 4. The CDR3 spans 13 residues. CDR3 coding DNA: TGTGCCAGCAGGGCTACAGGGGACACTGAAGCTTTCTTT. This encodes CASRATGDTEAFF.

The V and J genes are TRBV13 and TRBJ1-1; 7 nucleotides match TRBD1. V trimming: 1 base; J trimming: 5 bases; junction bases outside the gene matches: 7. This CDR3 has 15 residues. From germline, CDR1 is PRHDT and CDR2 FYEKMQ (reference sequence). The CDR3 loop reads CASSLAQTGLTEAFF. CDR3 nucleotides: TGTGCCAGCAGCTTAGCCCAGACAGGGTTGACTGAAGCTTTCTTT. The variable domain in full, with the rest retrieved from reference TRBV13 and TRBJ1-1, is AAGVIQSPRHLIKEKRETATLKCYPIPRHDTVYWYQQGPGQDPQFLISFYEKMQSDKGSIPDRFSAQQFSDYHSELNMSSLELGDSALYFCASSLAQTGLTEAFFGQGTRLTVV.

The CDR3 DNA reads TGTGCCAGCAGCCACGTTAGGGGGGAGCAGTACTTC. Its protein product is CASSHVRGEQYF. The V call is TRBV14, the J call TRBJ2-7; possible D gene TRBD1, 6 bases. In germline, CDR1 is SGHDN, CDR2 FVKESK. Trimming removed 3 bases at V and 7 bases at J, with 10 bases between. The CDR3 is 12 residues long.

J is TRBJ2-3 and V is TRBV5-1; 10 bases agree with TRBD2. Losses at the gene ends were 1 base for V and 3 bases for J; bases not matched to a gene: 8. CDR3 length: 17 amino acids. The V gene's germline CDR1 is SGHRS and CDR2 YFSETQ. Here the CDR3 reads CASSLTWGSGRTDTQYF. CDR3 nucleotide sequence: TGCGCCAGCAGCTTGACGTGGGGTAGCGGGAGGACAGATACGCAGTATTTT.

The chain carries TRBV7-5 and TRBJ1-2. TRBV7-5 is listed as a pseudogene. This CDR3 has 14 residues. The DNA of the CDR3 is TGTGTCAGAAGCTTAGGAGCGGGGAACTATGGCTACACCTTC. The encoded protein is CVRSLGAGNYGYTF.

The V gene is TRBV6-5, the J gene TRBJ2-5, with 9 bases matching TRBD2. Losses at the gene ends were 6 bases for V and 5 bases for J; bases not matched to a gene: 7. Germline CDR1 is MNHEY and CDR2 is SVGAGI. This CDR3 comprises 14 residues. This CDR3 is CASRASGRIETQYF. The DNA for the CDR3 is TGTGCCAGCAGGGCCAGCGGGAGGATCGAGACCCAGTACTTC.

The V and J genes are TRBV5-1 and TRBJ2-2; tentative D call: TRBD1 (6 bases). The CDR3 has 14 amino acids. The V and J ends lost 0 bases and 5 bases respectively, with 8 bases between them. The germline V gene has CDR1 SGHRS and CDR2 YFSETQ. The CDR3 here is CASSLVTGTGELFF. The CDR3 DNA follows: TGCGCCAGCAGCTTGGTCACAGGGACCGGGGAGCTGTTTTTT.

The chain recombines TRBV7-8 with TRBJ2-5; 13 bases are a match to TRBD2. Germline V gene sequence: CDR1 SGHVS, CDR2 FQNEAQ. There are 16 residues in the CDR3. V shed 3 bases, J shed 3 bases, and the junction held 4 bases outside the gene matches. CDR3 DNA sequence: TGTGCCAGCAGCTTGACCGGACTAGCGGGGGAAGAGACCCAGTACTTC. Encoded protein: CASSLTGLAGEETQYF.

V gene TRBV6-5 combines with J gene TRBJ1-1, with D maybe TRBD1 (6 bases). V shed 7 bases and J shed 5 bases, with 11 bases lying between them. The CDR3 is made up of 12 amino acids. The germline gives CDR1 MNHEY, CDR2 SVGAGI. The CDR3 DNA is TGTGCCAGCACCAGGGGAGGGACTGAAGCTTTCTTT. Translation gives CASTRGGTEAFF.